This TCR beta chain was captured in a study of shared clonotypes between healthy human individuals. Assay: immunoSEQ multiplex PCR; the TCRdb copy retains only in-frame clones and omits some. The sample records about 1.1 million clones, approximately 80% being singletons. This CDR3 comprises 14 residues. Germline-derived CDR1 and CDR2 are SGHRS and YFSETQ. With 5 bases removed from V and 3 bases from J, the gap between germline ends came to 12 bases. The receptor was isolated from a man in his late teens or twenties in good health. Some clones in this sample may be carry-over from other donors' samples. The gene calls are TRBV5-1 and TRBJ1-3; the D gene is possibly TRBD1 (5 bases). Input material: memory CD4+ T cells from PBMCs. Subset indicated: CD45RA-negative fraction. Here the CDR3 reads CASRLRGNGNTIYF. Written as DNA, the CDR3 is TGCGCCAGCAGGCTGCGGGGGAATGGAAACACCATATATTTT. Looking up the rest from reference TRBV5-1 and TRBJ1-3 gives the full variable domain: KAGVTQTPRYLIKTRGQQVTLSCSPISGHRSVSWYQQTPGQGLQFLFEYFSETQRNKGNFPGRFSGRQFSNSRSEMNVSTLELGDSALYLCASRLRGNGNTIYFGEGSWLTVV.